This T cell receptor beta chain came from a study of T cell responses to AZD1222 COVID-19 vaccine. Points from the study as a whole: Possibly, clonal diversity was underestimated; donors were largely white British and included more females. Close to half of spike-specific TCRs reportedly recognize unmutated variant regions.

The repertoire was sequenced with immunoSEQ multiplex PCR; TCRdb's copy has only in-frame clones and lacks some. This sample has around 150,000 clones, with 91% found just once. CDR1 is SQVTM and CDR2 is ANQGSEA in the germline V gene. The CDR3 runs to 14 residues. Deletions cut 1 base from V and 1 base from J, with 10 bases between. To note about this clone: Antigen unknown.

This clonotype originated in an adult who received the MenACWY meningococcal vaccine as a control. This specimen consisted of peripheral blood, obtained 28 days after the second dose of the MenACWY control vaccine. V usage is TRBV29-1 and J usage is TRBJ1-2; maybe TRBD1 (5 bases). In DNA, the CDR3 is TGCAGCGTTGAAGGACAGCTGATTAACTATGGCTACACCTTC. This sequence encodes CSVEGQLINYGYTF.